This T cell receptor (beta chain) was observed in a study of identical twins. Whole-study results and caveats: Partial confounding of zero-insertion analyses by invariant MAIT and iNKT cells was possible.

Germline CDR1 reads DFQATT; CDR2 reads SNEGSKA (reference sequence). The CDR3 has 14 amino acids. V dropped 6 bases and J dropped 5 bases, with 16 bases sitting between them. Healthy Caucasians alone served as donors. In this sample, this clonotype turned up many times. The target antigen is unknown. A single record per CDR3 protein comes from TCRdb applying MiXCR to the 5' RACE reads. The repertoire holds around 670,000 distinct CDR3 sequences, with around 6% as singletons. The sequence came from a man younger than 30 in good health. Specimen: naive T cells sorted from blood. The chain joins TRBV20-1 to TRBJ1-4, with a tentative D call TRBD1 (5 bases). Here the CDR3 reads CSALLVGGNEKLFF. CDR3 coding DNA: TGCAGTGCCCTTCTGGTCGGGGGAAATGAAAAACTGTTTTTT.